Listed below are T cell receptor beta chains from one sample, sequenced in a study of cytomegalovirus exposure and HLA in healthy donors. Here immunoSEQ multiplex PCR was the method, and the copy in TCRdb shows in-frame clones only, minus some. The profile shows about 73,000 clones, around 90% of them singletons. Material for sequencing was PBMCs. The receptors come from a woman between 18 and 30 years old in good health and CMV-seropositive. The CDR3 runs from the conserved cysteine through the conserved F or W. A D gene is named only where the DNA matches it firmly. Clone size is shown for a subset of rows, as once, few, many or a class of expanded clone.

TRBV7-8	TRBD1	.	17	TRBJ2-7	TGTGCCAGCAGCAAAAGTTCGTCGACAGGGATTTCCTACGAGCAGTACTTC	CASSKSSSTGISYEQYF
TRBV9	TRBD1	.	17	TRBJ1-2	TGTGCCAGCAGCGGCACTCCCGGGACAGGGGTAAACTATGGCTACACCTTC	CASSGTPGTGVNYGYTF
TRBV13	.	.	14	TRBJ1-3	TGTGCCAGCAGCTTTTTCCGCTCTGGAAACACCATATATTTT	CASSFFRSGNTIYF
TRBV10-3	TRBD1	.	15	TRBJ1-2	TGTGCCATCAGTCAAATGACAGGGGAGAACTATGGCTACACCTTC	CAISQMTGENYGYTF
TRBV7-9	.	.	13	TRBJ1-2	TGTGCCAGCATGGCAGGGATTAACTATGGCTACACCTTC	CASMAGINYGYTF
TRBV10-3	TRBD2	once	13	TRBJ2-5	TGTGCCATCAGTGGGACTAGCCAAGAGACCCAGTACTTC	CAISGTSQETQYF
TRBV2	TRBD1	.	11	TRBJ2-4	TGTGCCAGCAGCTACACAGGGGGACTGTACTTC	CASSYTGGLYF
TRBV13	TRBD1	.	20	TRBJ1-2	TGTGCCAGCAGCTTATTCTCTGGCACAGGGGAAGAAGTTGAAAGCTATGGCTACACCTTC	CASSLFSGTGEEVESYGYTF
TRBV28	TRBD1	.	14	TRBJ1-4	TGTGCCAGCAGTTTAACAGGGGGGGGTGAAAAACTGTTTTTT	CASSLTGGGEKLFF
TRBV28	.	.	12	TRBJ1-4	TGTGCCAGCAGTCGGGGAAATGAAAAACTGTTTTTT	CASSRGNEKLFF
TRBV7-2	.	.	17	TRBJ2-2	TGTGCCAGCAGTCTGGGCCCGAGGGGAGGGAACACCGGGGAGCTGTTTTTT	CASSLGPRGGNTGELFF
TRBV6-8	TRBD1	.	21	TRBJ2-1	TGTGCCAGCAGTTACTCGATAGCGAGACAGGGGCTCCAAGAACCCCACAATGAGCAGTTCTTC	CASSYSIARQGLQEPHNEQFF
TRBV5-1	TRBD2	.	16	TRBJ2-2	TGCGCCAGCAGCCCGGGACTAGCAATGTACACCGGGGAGCTGTTTTTT	CASSPGLAMYTGELFF
TRBV18	.	few	15	TRBJ1-1	TGTGCCAGCTCACCACTTCCCCGGGAATTCACTGAAGCTTTCTTT	CASSPLPREFTEAFF
TRBV6-1	.	.	16	TRBJ1-3	TGTGCCAGCAGTGAAGCGACGGCGGTCTCTGGAAACACCATATATTTT	CASSEATAVSGNTIYF
TRBV7-2	TRBD1	.	15	TRBJ1-6	TGTGCCAGCAGCTTAGTGGGACAGGGGAATTCACCCCTCCACTTT	CASSLVGQGNSPLHF
TRBV10-2	.	.	17	TRBJ2-6	TGCGCCAGCAGGAACCCAGGGGTTCTCATTGGGGCCAACGTCCTGACTTTC	CASRNPGVLIGANVLTF
TRBV4-2	.	.	15	TRBJ2-1	TGTGCCAGCAGCCAAGAAGCGAATGGTTACAATGAGCAGTTCTTC	CASSQEANGYNEQFF
TRBV4-3	.	.	15	TRBJ1-2	TGCGCCAGCAGCCAAGAGTACGGACAGCTAAGAGGCTACACCTTC	CASSQEYGQLRGYTF
TRBV19	TRBD1	.	21	TRBJ1-2	TGTGCCAGTAGTACCCATGCGGAACCCGGGACAGGAGGTTCGGTTCGTTATGGCTACACCTTC	CASSTHAEPGTGGSVRYGYTF
TRBV5-8	.	.	14	TRBJ1-3	TGTGCCAGCACGCTATCCCGCCAAGGAAACACCATATATTTT	CASTLSRQGNTIYF
TRBV7-9	.	once	18	TRBJ2-3	TGTGCCAGCAGCTTTATGGCCTCACTACAGGACAGCACAGATACGCAGTATTTT	CASSFMASLQDSTDTQYF
TRBV6-5	.	.	13	TRBJ1-1	TGTGCCAGCAGATACTACAAGAACACTGAAGCTTTCTTT	CASRYYKNTEAFF
TRBV7-6	TRBD2	.	16	TRBJ2-1	TGTGCCAGCAGCTTAGCCCTAGCGGGGGGAGGCAATGAGCAGTTCTTC	CASSLALAGGGNEQFF
TRBV11-2	TRBD1	.	16	TRBJ1-3	TGTGCCAGCAGCCGCGGCACAGGGGGCCCTGGAAACACCATATATTTT	CASSRGTGGPGNTIYF
TRBV6-5	TRBD1	.	14	TRBJ2-1	TGTGCCAGCAGTCCCGGGACAGGGGGCAATGAGCAGTTCTTC	CASSPGTGGNEQFF
TRBV6-5	TRBD1	.	14	TRBJ1-2	TGTGCCAGCAGTTACTCGACAGGGGGCTATGGCTACACCTTC	CASSYSTGGYGYTF
TRBV20-1	.	.	11	TRBJ2-1	TGCAGTGCTAGGTTAGTGAATGAGCAGTTCTTC	CSARLVNEQFF
TRBV7-2	.	.	13	TRBJ1-2	TGTGCCAGCAGCACTGGGCGAGCTCTAGGCTACACCTTC	CASSTGRALGYTF
TRBV7-6	TRBD2	.	11	TRBJ2-3	TGTGCCAGCAGCTCTGCGGGGGCGCAGTATTTT	CASSSAGAQYF
TRBV10-3	.	.	13	TRBJ1-1	TGTGCCATCAGTGTTGGCCCGAACACTGAAGCTTTCTTT	CAISVGPNTEAFF
TRBV20-1	.	.	11	TRBJ1-2	TGCAGTGCTCCTGAGGATTATGGCTACACCTTC	CSAPEDYGYTF
TRBV28	TRBD1	.	14	TRBJ1-5	TGTGCCAGCAATGGACAGGTAGGGAATCAGCCCCAGCATTTT	CASNGQVGNQPQHF
TRBV15	.	.	14	TRBJ1-4	TGTGCCACCAGCAGAGCCTCTTCGGGTGAAAAACTGTTTTTT	CATSRASSGEKLFF
TRBV10-3	.	.	13	TRBJ2-3	TGTGCCATCAGTGATCCGGGGGCAGATACGCAGTATTTT	CAISDPGADTQYF
TRBV21-1	.	once	15	TRBJ2-5	TGTGCCAGCAGCAGGATCGGACAGTTACAAGAGACCCAGTACTTC	CASSRIGQLQETQYF
TRBV5-1	.	.	15	TRBJ2-1	TGCGCCAGCAGCCCGGGACACGGCCTATACAATGAGCAGTTCTTC	CASSPGHGLYNEQFF
TRBV11-2	TRBD2	.	17	TRBJ2-3	TGTGCCAGCAGCTTAAGACCCCTAGCGGGAGGCACAGATACGCAGTATTTT	CASSLRPLAGGTDTQYF
TRBV6-1	TRBD1	.	14	TRBJ2-7	TGTGCCAGCAGTGCCGGACAGGGCGCGTACGAGCAGTACTTC	CASSAGQGAYEQYF
TRBV10-2	.	.	14	TRBJ1-4	TGCGCCAGCAGTGTCGTGGCAGCTAATGAAAAACTGTTTTTT	CASSVVAANEKLFF
TRBV6-5	.	.	13	TRBJ1-6	TGTGCCAGCAGCCGGGAATCTAATTCACCCCTCCACTTT	CASSRESNSPLHF
TRBV11-2	.	.	15	TRBJ2-3	TGTGCCAGCAGCTTAGATAGAGGCAGCACGGATACGCAGTATTTT	CASSLDRGSTDTQYF
TRBV19	.	.	14	TRBJ1-1	TGTGCCAGTATAAACAGGGATTTGAACACTGAAGCTTTCTTT	CASINRDLNTEAFF
TRBV7-2	TRBD2	.	15	TRBJ2-1	TGTGCCAGCAGCCCTAGCGGGAGTCTCTACAATGAGCAGTTCTTC	CASSPSGSLYNEQFF
TRBV19	.	few	15	TRBJ2-6	TGTGCCAGTATATCCCCCAGCTCTGGGGCCAACGTCCTGACTTTC	CASISPSSGANVLTF
TRBV6-5	.	once	15	TRBJ2-7	TGTGCCAGCAGTTACTCGGCAGGTATCTCCTACGAGCAGTACTTC	CASSYSAGISYEQYF
TRBV7-2	TRBD1	.	15	TRBJ1-1	TGTGCCAGCAGCTTAGCGGGACAGAGCCTTAATGAAGCTTTCTTT	CASSLAGQSLNEAFF
TRBV28	TRBD1	.	13	TRBJ1-2	TGTGCCAGCAGTTCGGGACAGGGTGGTGGCTACACCTTC	CASSSGQGGGYTF
TRBV14	TRBD2	.	19	TRBJ2-1	TGTGCCAGCAGCCCACTCGGGACTAGCGGGACGGGAGCCTACAATGAGCAGTTCTTC	CASSPLGTSGTGAYNEQFF
TRBV25-1	.	.	13	TRBJ1-1	TGTGCCAGCAGTGGCCGGGAGAACACTGAAGCTTTCTTT	CASSGRENTEAFF
TRBV5-1	TRBD1	once	14	TRBJ2-5	TGCGCCAGCAGCTTGGGGACAGGGGGAGAGACCCAGTACTTC	CASSLGTGGETQYF
TRBV9	TRBD2	.	20	TRBJ2-3	TGTGCCAGCAGCGGCCAACTAGCGGGGGGGCAATCCGGAAGCACAGATACGCAGTATTTT	CASSGQLAGGQSGSTDTQYF
TRBV9	.	.	14	TRBJ1-4	TGTGCCAGCAGCGTAGAGTCCCACTCTGAAAAACTGTTTTTT	CASSVESHSEKLFF
TRBV6-1	.	.	16	TRBJ2-7	TGTGCCAGCAGTGAATTAGGAGTAGGCAGAGCCTACGAGCAGTACTTC	CASSELGVGRAYEQYF
TRBV11-2	.	.	11	TRBJ1-2	TGTGCCAGCAGCTTAGGGGGCGGCTACACCTTC	CASSLGGGYTF